This TCR beta chain was captured by sequencing in a study of OX40 agonist ivuxolimab in advanced cancers. Study as a whole: Those treated in dose escalation had hepatocellular carcinoma, melanoma, renal cell cancer or head and neck cancer.

Baseline was the first blood sampling point, followed by cycle 4 day 1 and cycle 7 day 1. CDR1 is LNHNV, CDR2 YYDKDF, per germline (reference sequence). Trimming left V 1 base short and J 1 base short, with 5 bases between. The CDR3 contains 14 residues. In this sample, this clone turned up once. Its cognate antigen is unknown. Assay: immunoSEQ multiplex PCR; the TCRdb copy retains only in-frame clones and omits some. Of approximately 89,000 clones in the sample, about nine tenths were seen once. Study-level points and caveats: Averaged across samples, CD8+ T cells carried more expanded clones than CD4+ did. Expanded peripheral T cell antigen specificity was not determined.

The receptor's source is an adult with an advanced solid tumor such as melanoma, head and neck, liver or kidney cancer. This chain joins TRBV15 and TRBJ1-5; D gene uncertain. Here the sequenced sample was CD4+ or CD8+ T cells sorted from blood, taken in a trial of the OX40 agonist ivuxolimab. CDR3 protein: CATSRVTSNQPQHF. The CDR3 region has the DNA TGTGCCACCAGCAGAGTCACCAGCAATCAGCCCCAGCATTTT.